This T cell receptor (beta chain) stems from a study of blood T cell repertoires in COVID-19. Study information: COVID-19 samples from acute and convalescent phases originated in the United States, Italy and Spain. T cells, B-cell-depleted T cells, or PBMCs supplied cDNA or gDNA.

This CDR3 contains 18 residues. Between the trimmed V and J ends, which lost 6 bases and 0 bases, there was a span of 23 bases. Germline CDR1 and CDR2: LNHDA and SQIVND (reference sequence). As handled by the study authors: Reference gene primers were amplified, and this amplification served to estimate nucleated cell counts. This table comes from immunoSEQ multiplex PCR, and its TCRdb copy is limited to in-frame clones, with some not included. The DNA gave D and trimming, while V, J and clone size come from that table. The sample yields about 190,000 clones, just under 80% seen once. The V call is TRBV19, the J call TRBJ1-2; TRBD1 is a possible D gene (5 bases). The receptor was isolated from an elderly woman with active or convalescent COVID-19. Sequenced material: peripheral blood. This CDR3 reads CASRPRSAGTNPNYGYTF. DNA for the CDR3: TGTGCCAGTAGGCCCAGATCGGCAGGGACTAACCCTAACTATGGCTACACCTTC.